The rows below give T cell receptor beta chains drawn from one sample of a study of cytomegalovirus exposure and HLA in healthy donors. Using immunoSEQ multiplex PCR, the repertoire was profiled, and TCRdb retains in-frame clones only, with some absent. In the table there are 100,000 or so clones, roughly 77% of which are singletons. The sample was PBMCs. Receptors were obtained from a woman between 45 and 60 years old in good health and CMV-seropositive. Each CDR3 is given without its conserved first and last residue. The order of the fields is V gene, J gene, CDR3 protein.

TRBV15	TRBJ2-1	ATIGGNAYNEQF
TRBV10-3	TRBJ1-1	AISESGGVLMNTEAF
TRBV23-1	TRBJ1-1	ASIMTGRNLGAF
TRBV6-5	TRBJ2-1	ASSYSYGNEQF
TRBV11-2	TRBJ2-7	ASSSYRTYEQY
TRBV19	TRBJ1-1	ASSHGRMNTEAF
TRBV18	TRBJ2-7	ASSPETVSYEQY
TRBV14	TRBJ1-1	ASSQRGFGWEAF
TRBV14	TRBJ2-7	ASSRGQAPYEQY
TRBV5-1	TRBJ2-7	ASSLELAGGLPEQY
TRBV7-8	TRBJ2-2	ASIPRGRSNTGELF
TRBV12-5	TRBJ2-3	ASGAWTSGSKADTQY
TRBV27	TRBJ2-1	ASTGGGPYNEQF
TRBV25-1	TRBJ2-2	ASSEFSGTGGYTGELF
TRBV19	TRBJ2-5	ASSPATWAGKTQY
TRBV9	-	ASSARTGMGTVPYEQY
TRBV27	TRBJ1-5	ASSGDRGIRDQPQH
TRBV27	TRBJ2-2	ASAPRSRQGNTGELF
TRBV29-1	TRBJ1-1	SVGHRNTEAF
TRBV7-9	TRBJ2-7	ASSLDGDEQY
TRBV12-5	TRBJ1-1	ASGWDRVNTEAF
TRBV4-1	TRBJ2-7	ASSRQRETSYEQY
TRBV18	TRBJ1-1	ASSPNRAEAF
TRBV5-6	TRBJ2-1	ASSLGQGSLREQF
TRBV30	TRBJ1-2	AWRSERSGGYT
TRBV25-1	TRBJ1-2	ASSDRRRDKNYGYT
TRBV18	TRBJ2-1	ASSPGLADSYNEQF
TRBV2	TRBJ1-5	ASALGLGNQPQH
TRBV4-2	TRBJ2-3	ASSQDQAGRGSTDTQY
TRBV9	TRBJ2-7	ASSLSVSGQEIGEQY
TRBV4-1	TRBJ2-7	ASSQAGPPYEQY
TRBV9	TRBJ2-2	ASSGSTGGGELF
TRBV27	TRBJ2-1	ASSFKRGGFNEQF